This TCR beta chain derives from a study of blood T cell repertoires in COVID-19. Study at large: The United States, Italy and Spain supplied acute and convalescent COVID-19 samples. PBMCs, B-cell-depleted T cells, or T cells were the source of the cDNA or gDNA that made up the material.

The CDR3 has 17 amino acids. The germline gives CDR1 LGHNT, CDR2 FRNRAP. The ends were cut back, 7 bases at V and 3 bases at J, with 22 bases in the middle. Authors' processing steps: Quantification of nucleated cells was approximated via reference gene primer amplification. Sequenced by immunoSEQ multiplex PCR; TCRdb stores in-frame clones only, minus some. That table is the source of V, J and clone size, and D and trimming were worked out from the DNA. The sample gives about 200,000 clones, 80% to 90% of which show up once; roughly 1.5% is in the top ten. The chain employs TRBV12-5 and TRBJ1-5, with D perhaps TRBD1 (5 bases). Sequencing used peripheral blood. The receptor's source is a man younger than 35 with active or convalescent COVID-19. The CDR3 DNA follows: TGTGCTAGTGCCTCGTTTGGGGGGAAGGTCGACAATCAGCCCCAGCATTTT. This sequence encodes CASASFGGKVDNQPQHF.